This record concerns one T cell receptor (beta chain) sequence. Its antigen is undetermined. This sample was taken from a study of OX40 agonist ivuxolimab in advanced cancers. Study-wide results and caveats: What antigens the expanded peripheral T cells recognized was never established.

The germline gives CDR1 MNHNS, CDR2 SASEGT. V lost 1 base and J 4 bases, leaving 5 bases between the germline ends. The CDR3 extends over 12 amino acids. Measured with immunoSEQ multiplex PCR; TCRdb has only the in-frame clones, and not every one. The table lists fewer than 75,000 clones, approximately 88% of them singletons. The chain is built from TRBV6-1 and TRBJ2-7; D gene uncertain. This specimen was CD4+ or CD8+ T cells sorted from blood, taken in a trial of the OX40 agonist ivuxolimab. The clonotype originates from an adult with an advanced solid tumor such as melanoma, head and neck, liver or kidney cancer. The DNA of the CDR3 is TGTGCCAGCAGTGAAGGAAGATACGAGCAGTACTTC. This sequence encodes CASSEGRYEQYF.